The 9 T cell receptor beta chains below all came from one sample that was sequenced in a study of blood T cell repertoires in COVID-19. Here immunoSEQ multiplex PCR was the method, and the copy in TCRdb shows in-frame clones only, minus some. This table holds more than 150,000 clones, 70% to 90% found once. The specimen was peripheral blood. Receptor source: a man in his forties or fifties with active or convalescent COVID-19.

This chain uses TRBV7-2 with TRBJ2-2, with D unclear. CDR1 is SGHTA and CDR2 is FQGNSA in the germline V gene. V dropped 8 bases and J dropped 0 bases, with 7 bases sitting between them. CDR3 length: 13 residues. DNA for the CDR3: TGTGCCAGCCGACAAACGAACACCGGGGAGCTGTTTTTT. This gives the protein CASRQTNTGELFF.

This chain links TRBV3-1 (or the pseudogene TRBV3-2) with TRBJ2-3; weak D call: TRBD1 (5 bases). Per germline, CDR1 LGHDT and CDR2 YNNKEL (reference sequence). The CDR3 length is 16 residues. V was trimmed by 3 bases and J by 2 bases, leaving 15 bases between them. The CDR3 loop reads CASSQPFQGFTDTQYF. The CDR3 region has the DNA TGTGCCAGCAGCCAGCCTTTTCAGGGCTTCACAGATACGCAGTATTTT.

Comments on this clone: This sample includes further DNA sequences coding for the same CDR3. This chain joins TRBV4-3 and TRBJ2-5; D is unclear. In germline, CDR1 is LGHNA, CDR2 YSLEER. There are 13 residues in the CDR3. V lost 0 bases and J 4 bases, leaving 6 bases between the germline ends. The CDR3 reads CASSQDLSETQYF. CDR3 DNA sequence: TGCGCCAGCAGCCAAGATCTTTCAGAGACCCAGTACTTC.

The chain has TRBV19 and TRBJ2-4; TRBD1 aligns across 7 bases. The V gene end was trimmed by 9 bases and the J gene end by 0 bases; junction bases not matched to a gene: 8. The CDR3 spans 15 residues. The germline CDR1 and CDR2 sequences are LNHDA and SQIVND (reference sequence). The CDR3 bases are TGTGCCAGCGTACAGGGGTTGGGAGCCAAAAACATTCAGTACTTC. Protein product: CASVQGLGAKNIQYF.

CDR3 region: CASSKQGARGYTF. CDR3 in DNA: TGTGCCAGCAGCAAACAGGGGGCGCGTGGCTACACCTTC. The chain is built from TRBV7-9 and TRBJ1-2; 9 bases agree with TRBD1. V gave up 5 bases and J gave up 7 bases; unmatched junction bases: 5. The CDR3 totals 13 residues. CDR1 and CDR2 from the germline V gene are SEHNR and FQNEAQ (reference sequence).

The gene calls are TRBV18 and TRBJ1-1, with TRBD1 as a possible D gene (5 bases). The CDR3 spans 13 residues. V gave up 10 bases and J gave up 4 bases, with 16 bases separating them. Per the germline V gene, CDR1 is KGHSH and CDR2 is LQKENI. DNA of the CDR3: TGTGCCACCTCGGGGGGGTTCGGCACTGAAGCTTTCTTT. It is translated as CATSGGFGTEAFF. The full variable domain, rest sourced from reference TRBV18 and TRBJ1-1, is NAGVMQNPRHLVRRRGQEARLRCSPMKGHSHVYWYRQLPEEGLKFMVYLQKENIIDESGMPKERFSAEFPKEGPSILRIQQVVRGDSAAYFCATSGGFGTEAFFGQGTRLTVV.

The chain couples TRBV24-1 to TRBJ2-5; 9 nucleotides agree with TRBD2. The CDR3 covers 16 residues. Trimming removed 4 bases from V and 2 bases from J; junction bases left unmatched: 7. In germline, CDR1 is KGHDR, CDR2 SFDVKD. CDR3 sequence (DNA): TGTGCCACCAGTGACCGCTCTAGCGGGACACAAGAGACCCAGTACTTC. This gives the protein CATSDRSSGTQETQYF.

The genes are TRBV19 and TRBJ2-7, with D unresolved. This CDR3 has 11 amino acids. Trimming took off 6 bases at V and 6 bases at J, with 9 bases between the two ends. Germline CDR1 and CDR2: LNHDA and SQIVND (reference sequence). The CDR3 reads CASRRWVEQYF. The CDR3 coding sequence is TGTGCCAGTAGGAGGTGGGTCGAGCAGTACTTC.

The V and J genes are TRBV5-5 and TRBJ1-5; 10 nucleotides line up with TRBD1. Per the germline V gene, CDR1 is SGHKS and CDR2 is YYEKEE (reference sequence). The junction had 12 bases not matched to a gene; V was cut back by 4 bases and J by 2 bases. This CDR3 spans 18 amino acids. Here the CDR3 DNA reads TGTGCCAGCAGCGAGGGGACAGGGGCTCTAAGGCGCAATCAGCCCCAGCATTTT. It encodes CASSEGTGALRRNQPQHF.